The source of this T cell receptor beta chain is a study of blood T cell repertoires in COVID-19. The repertoire was sequenced with immunoSEQ multiplex PCR; TCRdb's copy has only in-frame clones and lacks some. The profile shows around 88,000 clones, 90% of them singletons. Trimming cost V 6 bases and J 0 bases; bases outside gene matches: 6. This CDR3 has 15 amino acids. CDR1 SGHTA and CDR2 FQGNSA come from the germline V gene. Sequenced sample: peripheral blood. This receptor was obtained from a man in his sixties with acute or convalescent COVID-19. The chain carries TRBV7-2 and TRBJ2-7; 9 positions match TRBD2. Here the CDR3 reads CASRSGGKSSYEQYF. CDR3 nucleotide sequence: TGTGCCAGCAGAAGCGGGGGGAAGAGCTCCTACGAGCAGTACTTC. The full variable domain, completed using reference TRBV7-2 and TRBJ2-7, is GAGVSQSPSNKVTEKGKDVELRCDPISGHTALYWYRQSLGQGLEFLIYFQGNSAPDKSGLPSDRFSAERTGGSVSTLTIQRTQQEDSAVYLCASRSGGKSSYEQYFGPGTRLTVT.